The entry below gives a single T cell receptor (beta chain) sequence along with its context. The data derive from a study of blood T cell repertoires in COVID-19. Study-level background: The origin of the acute and convalescent COVID-19 samples was the United States, Italy and Spain.

With 2 bases removed from V and 8 bases from J, the gap between germline ends came to 8 bases. This CDR3 has 13 amino acids. The germline V gene has CDR1 SGHRS and CDR2 YFSETQ. The table came from immunoSEQ multiplex PCR; TCRdb's copy has only in-frame clones and leaves some out. The sample yields fewer than 350,000 clones, about nine tenths seen once. The chain recombines TRBV5-1 with TRBJ1-6; unclear D gene. The clonotype was recovered from a man aged 55-75 years who had recovered from COVID-19. Sequencing was performed on PBMCs or T cells enriched from blood (not recorded which). The CDR3 nucleotides read TGCGCCAGCAGCTTTTCTTCAGATTCACCCCTCCACTTT. Translated, it gives CASSFSSDSPLHF.